This T cell receptor beta chain comes out of a study of CD8+ T cells in alopecia areata (dated by TCRdb to 2017 to 2018). General notes on the study: Treated patients were enrolled in an open-label pilot trial of oral tofacitinib, 5 to 10 mg twice daily, for moderate-to-severe alopecia areata. Patients stayed on tofacitinib for 6 to 18 months and then had 6 months of follow-up off drug so that delayed response and recurrence could be assessed. In treated patients, disease severity was measured using the SALT score, which gives the percentage of scalp surface area affected. The study used high-throughput TCRbeta sequencing to examine T cell clonal expansion in alopecia areata, in both the C3H/HeJ mouse model and human patients. On the human side, TCRbeta sequencing was run on scalp tissue and on sorted CD4+ and CD8+ peripheral blood T cells from healthy controls and from alopecia areata patients with either patchy or totalis/universalis disease. Patients on tofacitinib were biopsied at baseline and after 4 and 24 weeks of treatment, and several of the patients also had a later scalp biopsy. Scalp clonality was compared across normal scalp (n=4), patchy alopecia areata scalp (n=8), and alopecia totalis/universalis scalp (n=8). RNA came from the PAXgene miRNA kit for fixed scalp, the miRNeasy kit for PBMCs, and the RNeasy kit for mouse skin. TCRbeta CDR3 regions were amplified by immunoSEQ multiplex PCR using 35 Vbeta forward and 13 Jbeta reverse primers.

This specimen's treatment or condition label, interpreted: oral pan-JAK inhibitor, 5-10 mg twice daily. Lesional scalp punch biopsies and peripheral blood were collected from alopecia areata patients. After PBMCs were isolated by density centrifugation and stained for CD3, CD4 and CD8, a FACSAria was used to sort CD4+ and CD8+ T cells. Results the study describes overall, beyond this receptor: During tofacitinib treatment, many expanded lesional clones remained in scalp and blood, and this persistence may partly explain relapse after treatment is stopped. Compared with mice, TCR sequences shared between patients were less clear, possibly partly because of HLA diversity across the patient population. Higher clonality and more expanded CD8+ clones were observed in lesional scalp than in normal scalp, particularly in alopecia totalis/universalis, a finding suggestive of antigenic drive. Tofacitinib significantly decreased scalp clonality and the number of expanded CD8+ clones among the top 100 scalp clones. Unlike mouse skin, which is dominated by gammadelta T cells, normal human skin has resident alphabeta T cells that are also sequenced, and this complicates analysis of the scalp TCR repertoire. Because the treated cohort was small and had just a single nonresponder, larger studies are needed to establish links between baseline CD8+ expansion and response.

Library generation was performed with the immunoSEQ multiplex PCR assay. For TCR sequencing, RNA was extracted from every sample and reverse transcribed into cDNA to serve as template. SuperScript III was used for first-strand cDNA synthesis, primed with a 2:1 mix of oligo-dT and random hexamers. A synthetic immune receptor repertoire was used to gauge amplification bias, and whatever bias remained was removed computationally. In the authors' own workflow: Raw reads were preprocessed to remove errors, and CDR3 was defined by IMGT conventions from the conserved cysteine to phenylalanine. Clonality was computed by normalizing Shannon entropy by log2 of the number of productive unique TCRs and subtracting the result from 1. Whether each scalp clone was CD4 or CD8 was inferred by checking scalp TCRbeta sequences against the CD4 and CD8 repertoires from sorted blood. TCRdb took over this immuneACCESS table, retaining in-frame rearrangements with V and J assigned. Such tables are incomplete; in checked studies, under half of the missing clones stem from an unresolved V gene, and the remainder is unexplained. V, J and clone size were drawn from that table, and D and trimming were deduced from the DNA. In this sample the table shows a few hundred thousand clones, 40% to 45% of which occur a single time. The ten largest clonotypes hold about 2.6% of the sample.

As to this clone: The antigen this receptor binds is unknown. Nothing much larger sits one base from this clone, and base qualities are not available. This same CDR3 is encoded by further DNA sequences in the sample.

At the junction V is shortened by 5 bases and J by 0 bases, with 5 bases in between. The germline V gene gives CDR1 as MNHEY and CDR2 as SVGAGI. From the cysteine up to the phenylalanine, the CDR3 has a length of 13 residues. Of the read, only the CDR3 DNA is kept; its 39 bases are in frame from base 1. The sequencing used CD4+ T cells sorted from blood, collected at approximately week 39, from a patient treated with tofacitinib. This chain joins TRBV6-5 to TRBJ1-5; no D gene is confidently identified. The TCR was taken from a human donor with alopecia areata. CDR3 region: CASSLDSNQPQHF. Read as DNA, the sequence is TGTGCCAGCAGTCTCGATAGCAATCAGCCCCAGCATTTT.